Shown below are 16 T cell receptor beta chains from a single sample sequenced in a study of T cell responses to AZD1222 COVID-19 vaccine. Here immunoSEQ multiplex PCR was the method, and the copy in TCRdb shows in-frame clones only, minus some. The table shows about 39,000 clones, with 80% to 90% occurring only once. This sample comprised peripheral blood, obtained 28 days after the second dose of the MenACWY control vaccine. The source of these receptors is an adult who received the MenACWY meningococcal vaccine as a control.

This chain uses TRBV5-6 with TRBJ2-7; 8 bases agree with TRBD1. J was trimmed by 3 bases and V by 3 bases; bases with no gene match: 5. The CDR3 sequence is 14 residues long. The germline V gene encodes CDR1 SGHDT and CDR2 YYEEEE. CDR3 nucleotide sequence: TGTGCCAGCAGCTGGGGGACAGGTTACTACGAGCAGTACTTC. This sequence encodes CASSWGTGYYEQYF. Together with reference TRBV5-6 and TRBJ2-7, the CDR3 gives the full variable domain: DAGVTQSPTHLIKTRGQQVTLRCSPKSGHDTVSWYQQALGQGPQFIFQYYEEEERQRGNFPDRFSGHQFPNYSSELNVNALLLGDSALYLCASSWGTGYYEQYFGPGTRLTVT.

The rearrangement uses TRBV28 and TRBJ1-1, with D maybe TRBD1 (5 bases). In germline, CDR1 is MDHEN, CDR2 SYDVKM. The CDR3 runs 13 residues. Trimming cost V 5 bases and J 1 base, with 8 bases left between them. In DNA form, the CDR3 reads TGTGCCAGCAGTGGGACGCCGAACACTGAAGCTTTCTTT. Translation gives CASSGTPNTEAFF. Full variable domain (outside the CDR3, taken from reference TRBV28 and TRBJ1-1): DVKVTQSSRYLVKRTGEKVFLECVQDMDHENMFWYRQDPGLGLRLIYFSYDVKMKEKGDIPEGYSVSREKKERFSLILESASTNQTSMYLCASSGTPNTEAFFGQGTRLTVV.

The DNA of the CDR3 is TGCGCCAGCAGCCAAGAACGGACAACCTCGAGGGAAGCTTTCTTT. Translated, it gives CASSQERTTSREAFF. V and J are TRBV4-1 and TRBJ1-1, with D maybe TRBD1 (5 bases). The CDR3 sequence is 15 residues long. V lost 0 bases, J lost 8 bases, and 16 bases lay in between. The germline V gene has CDR1 MGHRA and CDR2 YSYEKL.

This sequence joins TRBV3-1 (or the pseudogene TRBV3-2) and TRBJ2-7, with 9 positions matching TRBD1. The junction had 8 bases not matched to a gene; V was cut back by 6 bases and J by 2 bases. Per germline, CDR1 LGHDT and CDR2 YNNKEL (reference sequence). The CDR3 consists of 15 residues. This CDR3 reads CASRRRDRATYEQYF. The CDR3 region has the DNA TGTGCCAGCAGACGTAGGGACAGGGCAACCTACGAGCAGTACTTC.

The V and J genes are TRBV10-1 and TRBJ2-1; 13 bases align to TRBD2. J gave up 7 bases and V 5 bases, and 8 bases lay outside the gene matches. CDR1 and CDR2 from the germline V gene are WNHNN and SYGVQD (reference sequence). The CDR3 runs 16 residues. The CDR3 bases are TGCGCCAGCAGTCCCTCCGGACTAGCGGGAGTGAATGAGCAGTTCTTC. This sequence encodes CASSPSGLAGVNEQFF.

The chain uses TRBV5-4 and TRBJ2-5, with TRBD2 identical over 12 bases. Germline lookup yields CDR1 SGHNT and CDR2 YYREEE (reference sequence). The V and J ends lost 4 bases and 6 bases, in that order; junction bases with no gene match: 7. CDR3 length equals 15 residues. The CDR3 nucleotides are TGTGCCAGCAGCCGGACTAGCGGGACAGGGCAGACCCAGTACTTC. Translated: CASSRTSGTGQTQYF.

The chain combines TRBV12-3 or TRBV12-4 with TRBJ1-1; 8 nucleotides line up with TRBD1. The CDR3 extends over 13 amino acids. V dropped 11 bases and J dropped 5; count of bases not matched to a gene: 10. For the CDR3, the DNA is TGTGCCTCCTGTCAGGACAGGGTAACTGAAGCTTTCTTT. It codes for CASCQDRVTEAFF.

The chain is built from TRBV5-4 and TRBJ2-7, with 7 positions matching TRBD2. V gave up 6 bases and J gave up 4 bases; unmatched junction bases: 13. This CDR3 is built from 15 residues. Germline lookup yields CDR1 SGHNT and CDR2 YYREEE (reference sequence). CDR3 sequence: CASNQWGGTIYEQYF. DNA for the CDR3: TGTGCCAGCAACCAATGGGGAGGGACTATATACGAGCAGTACTTC.

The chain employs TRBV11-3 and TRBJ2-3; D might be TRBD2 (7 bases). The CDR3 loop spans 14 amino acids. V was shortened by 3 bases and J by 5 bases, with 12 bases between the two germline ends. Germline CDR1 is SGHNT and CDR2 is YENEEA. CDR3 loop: CASSLGGQKDTQYF. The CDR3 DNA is TGTGCCAGCAGCTTGGGGGGGCAAAAAGATACGCAGTATTTT.

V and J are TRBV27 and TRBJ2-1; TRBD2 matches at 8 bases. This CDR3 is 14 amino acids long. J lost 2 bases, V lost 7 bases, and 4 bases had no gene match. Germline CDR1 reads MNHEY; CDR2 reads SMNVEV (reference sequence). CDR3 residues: CASTSGYTYNEQFF. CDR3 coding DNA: TGTGCCAGCACTAGCGGGTACACCTACAATGAGCAGTTCTTC.

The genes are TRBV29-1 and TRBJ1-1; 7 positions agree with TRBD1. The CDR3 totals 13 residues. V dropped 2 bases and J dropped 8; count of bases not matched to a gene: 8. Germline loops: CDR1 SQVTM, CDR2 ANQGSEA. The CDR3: CSVETSYRGEAFF. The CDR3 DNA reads TGCAGCGTTGAAACTTCCTACAGGGGCGAAGCTTTCTTT. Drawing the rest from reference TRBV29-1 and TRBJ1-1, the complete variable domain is SAVISQKPSRDICQRGTSLTIQCQVDSQVTMMFWYRQQPGQSLTLIATANQGSEATYESGFVIDKFPISRPNLTFSTLTVSNMSPEDSSIYLCSVETSYRGEAFFGQGTRLTVV.

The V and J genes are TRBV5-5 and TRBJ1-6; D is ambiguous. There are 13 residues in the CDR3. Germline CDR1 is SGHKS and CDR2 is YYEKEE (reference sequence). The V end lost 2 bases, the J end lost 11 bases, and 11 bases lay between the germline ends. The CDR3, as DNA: TGTGCCAGCAGCTTCGAAGGAAGGACACCCCTCCACTTT. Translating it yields CASSFEGRTPLHF.

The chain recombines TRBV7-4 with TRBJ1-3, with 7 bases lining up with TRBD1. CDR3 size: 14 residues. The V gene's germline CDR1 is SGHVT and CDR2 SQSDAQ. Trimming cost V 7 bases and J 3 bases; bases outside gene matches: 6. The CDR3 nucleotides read TGTGCCAGCATCGAGGGGGCGTATGGAAACACCATATATTTT. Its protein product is CASIEGAYGNTIYF.

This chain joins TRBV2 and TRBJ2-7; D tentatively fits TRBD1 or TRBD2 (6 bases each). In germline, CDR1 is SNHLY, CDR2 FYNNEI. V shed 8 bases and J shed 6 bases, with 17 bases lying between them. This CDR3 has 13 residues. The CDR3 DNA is TGTGCCAGCTTAAGAGGAGGGGGTAGCGAGCAGTACTTC. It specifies CASLRGGGSEQYF.

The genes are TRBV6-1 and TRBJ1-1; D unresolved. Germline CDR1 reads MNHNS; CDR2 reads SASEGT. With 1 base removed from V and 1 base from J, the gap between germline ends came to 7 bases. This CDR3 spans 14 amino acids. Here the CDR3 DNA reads TGTGCCAGCAGTGAAGTCGGGTCGAACACTGAAGCTTTCTTT. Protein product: CASSEVGSNTEAFF.

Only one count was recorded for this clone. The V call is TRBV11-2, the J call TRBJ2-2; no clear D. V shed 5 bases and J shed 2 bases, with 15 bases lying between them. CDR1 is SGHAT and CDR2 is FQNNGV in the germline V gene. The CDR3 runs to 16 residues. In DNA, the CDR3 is TGTGCCAGCAGCCAGAATCAAGGGATCAACACCGGGGAGCTGTTTTTT. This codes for CASSQNQGINTGELFF.